The clone carrying this TCR beta chain was observed many times. TCRdb re-derived calls from the 5' RACE reads in MiXCR, one entry per CDR3 protein. The sample comprises around 160,000 distinct CDR3 sequences, approximately 6.7% of which are singletons, and over 2% rests with the top ten. The sample originates from a study of T cells after yellow fever vaccination. The CDR3 is 16 residues long. After removal of 3 bases from V and 6 bases from J, the junction contained 10 bases not matched to a gene. The TCR sequence derives from a man aged 18-30 years who received the YFV17D yellow fever vaccine. The material sequenced was CD4+ T cells sorted from PBMCs, taken 5 to 6 days after the first yellow fever vaccination. This sequence joins TRBV12-3 or TRBV12-4 and TRBJ2-3; the match to TRBD2 covers 9 bases. CDR3 sequence reads: CASSFLRGGAADTQYF. CDR3 sequence (DNA): TGTGCCAGCAGTTTCCTCCGCGGGGGGGCAGCCGATACGCAGTATTTT.